The next 5 T cell receptor beta chains were all read from a single sample in a study of T cell responses to AZD1222 COVID-19 vaccine. TCRdb's copy holds only in-frame clones and misses some; the assay was immunoSEQ multiplex PCR. The repertoire has 100,000 to 120,000 clones, 65% to 85% of them found once; the top ten carry 3.5% to 5.5%. This sample comprised peripheral blood, obtained on day 0 of AZD1222 vaccination. These receptors all come from an adult in good health.

V usage is TRBV28 and J usage is TRBJ1-3, with TRBD1 as a possible D gene (5 bases). V lost 6 bases and J lost 4, with 16 bases in between. Germline CDR1 is MDHEN and CDR2 is SYDVKM. There are 15 residues in the CDR3. The CDR3 sequence is CASSPAGGAGNTIYF. DNA for the CDR3: TGTGCCAGCAGCCCCGCGGGGGGAGCGGGAAACACCATATATTTT.

This clone was found once. J is TRBJ1-4 and V is TRBV19; D remains unclear. Germline assignment: CDR1 LNHDA and CDR2 SQIVND (reference sequence). With 4 bases removed from V and 0 bases from J, the gap between germline ends came to 18 bases. The CDR3 sequence is 18 residues long. The CDR3 DNA sequence: TGTGCCAGTAGTACACCAGCTCAACTCCTTGCAACTAATGAAAAACTGTTTTTT. Translated, it gives CASSTPAQLLATNEKLFF.

This rearrangement joins TRBV28 to TRBJ1-2; D is perhaps TRBD1 (5 bases). The germline V gene encodes CDR1 MDHEN and CDR2 SYDVKM. The V and J ends lost 7 bases and 4 bases respectively, with 10 bases between them. This CDR3 region has 12 residues. The CDR3 sequence is CASTTATYGYTF. The CDR3 nucleotides read TGTGCCAGCACGACAGCAACCTATGGCTACACCTTC.

This chain links TRBV27 with TRBJ2-5, with 8 bases lining up with TRBD1. Germline lookup yields CDR1 MNHEY and CDR2 SMNVEV (reference sequence). The CDR3 loop spans 23 amino acids. V shed 3 bases and J 5 bases; nucleotides not matched to a gene: 32. The CDR3 DNA reads as TGTGCCAGCAGTTTCGAGATCCAGCAGTCCACAACCGGGACAGGCAACAGGGGGGAGACCCAGTACTTC. It encodes CASSFEIQQSTTGTGNRGETQYF.

The V and J genes are TRBV30 and TRBJ2-3, with 7 positions matching TRBD1. This CDR3 has 13 amino acids. After removal of 3 bases from V and 4 bases from J, the junction contained 4 bases not matched to a gene. Germline loops: CDR1 GTSNPN, CDR2 SVGIG (reference sequence). This chain's CDR3 is CAWSRDSPDTQYF. The DNA of the CDR3 is TGTGCCTGGAGCAGGGACAGCCCAGATACGCAGTATTTT.